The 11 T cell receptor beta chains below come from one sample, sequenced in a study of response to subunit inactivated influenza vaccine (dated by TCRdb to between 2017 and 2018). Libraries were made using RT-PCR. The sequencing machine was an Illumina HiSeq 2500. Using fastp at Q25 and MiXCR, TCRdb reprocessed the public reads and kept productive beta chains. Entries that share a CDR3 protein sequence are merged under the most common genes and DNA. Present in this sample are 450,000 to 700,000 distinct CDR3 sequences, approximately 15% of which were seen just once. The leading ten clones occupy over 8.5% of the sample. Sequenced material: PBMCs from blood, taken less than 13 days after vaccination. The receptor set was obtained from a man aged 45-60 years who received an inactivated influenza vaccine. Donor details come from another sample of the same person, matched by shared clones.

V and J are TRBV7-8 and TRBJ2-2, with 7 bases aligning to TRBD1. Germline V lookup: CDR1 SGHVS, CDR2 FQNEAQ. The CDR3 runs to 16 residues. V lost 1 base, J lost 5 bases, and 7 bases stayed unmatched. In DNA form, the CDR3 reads TGTGCCAGCAGCTTAGAACAGGGGATCGTGACCGGGGAGCTGTTTTTT. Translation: CASSLEQGIVTGELFF.

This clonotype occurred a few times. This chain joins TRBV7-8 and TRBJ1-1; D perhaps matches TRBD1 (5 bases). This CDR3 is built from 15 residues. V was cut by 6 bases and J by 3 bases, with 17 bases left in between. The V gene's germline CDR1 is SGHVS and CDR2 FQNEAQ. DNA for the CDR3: TGTGCCAGCAGGCGTAACAGGAACTCGGACACTGAAGCTTTCTTT. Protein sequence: CASRRNRNSDTEAFF.

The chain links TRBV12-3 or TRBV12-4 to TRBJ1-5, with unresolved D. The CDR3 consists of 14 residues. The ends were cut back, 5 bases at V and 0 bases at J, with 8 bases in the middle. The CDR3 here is CASSDGISNQPQHF. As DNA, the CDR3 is TGTGCCAGCAGTGACGGCATTAGCAATCAGCCCCAGCATTTT.

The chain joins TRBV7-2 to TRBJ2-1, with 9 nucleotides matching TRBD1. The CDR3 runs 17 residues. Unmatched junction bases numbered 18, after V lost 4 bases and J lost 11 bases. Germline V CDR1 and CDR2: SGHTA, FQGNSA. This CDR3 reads CASSSRAPGGQGQKQFF. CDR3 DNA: TGTGCCAGCAGCTCACGTGCACCCGGGGGACAGGGCCAGAAGCAGTTCTTC.

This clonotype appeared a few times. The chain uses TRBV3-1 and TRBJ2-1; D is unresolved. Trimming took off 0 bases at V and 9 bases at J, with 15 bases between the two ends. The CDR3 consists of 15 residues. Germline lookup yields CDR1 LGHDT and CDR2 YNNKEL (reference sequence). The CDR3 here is CASSQEITSVPEQFF. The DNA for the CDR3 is TGTGCCAGCAGCCAAGAAATAACCTCGGTTCCTGAGCAGTTCTTC.

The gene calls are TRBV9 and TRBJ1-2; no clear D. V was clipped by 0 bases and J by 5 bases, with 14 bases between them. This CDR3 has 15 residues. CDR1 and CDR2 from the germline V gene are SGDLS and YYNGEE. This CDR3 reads CASSVATPGFYGYTF. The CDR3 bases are TGTGCCAGCAGCGTAGCCACCCCGGGGTTTTATGGCTACACCTTC. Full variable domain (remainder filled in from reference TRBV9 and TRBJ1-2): DSGVTQTPKHLITATGQRVTLRCSPRSGDLSVYWYQQSLDQGLQFLIQYYNGEERAKGNILERFSAQQFPDLHSELNLSSLELGDSALYFCASSVATPGFYGYTFGSGTRLTVV.

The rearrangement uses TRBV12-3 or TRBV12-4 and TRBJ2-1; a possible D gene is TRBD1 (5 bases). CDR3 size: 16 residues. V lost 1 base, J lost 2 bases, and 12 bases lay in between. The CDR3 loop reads CASSLGQGIAYNEQFF. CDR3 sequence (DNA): TGTGCCAGCAGTTTAGGGCAGGGAATTGCCTACAATGAGCAGTTCTTC.

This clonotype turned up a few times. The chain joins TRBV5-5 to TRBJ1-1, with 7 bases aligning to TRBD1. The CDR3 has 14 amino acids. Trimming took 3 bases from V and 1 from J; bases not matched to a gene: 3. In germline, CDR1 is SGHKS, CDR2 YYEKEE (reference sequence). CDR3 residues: CASSWGQSNTEAFF. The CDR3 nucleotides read TGTGCCAGCAGCTGGGGACAGTCGAACACTGAAGCTTTCTTT.

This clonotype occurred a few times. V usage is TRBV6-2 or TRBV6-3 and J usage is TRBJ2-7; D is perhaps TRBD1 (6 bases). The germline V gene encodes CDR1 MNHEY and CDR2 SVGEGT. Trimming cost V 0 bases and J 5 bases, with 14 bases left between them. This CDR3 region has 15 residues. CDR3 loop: CASSYSTTGAHEQYF. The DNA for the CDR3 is TGTGCCAGCAGTTACTCGACGACAGGCGCCCACGAGCAGTACTTC.

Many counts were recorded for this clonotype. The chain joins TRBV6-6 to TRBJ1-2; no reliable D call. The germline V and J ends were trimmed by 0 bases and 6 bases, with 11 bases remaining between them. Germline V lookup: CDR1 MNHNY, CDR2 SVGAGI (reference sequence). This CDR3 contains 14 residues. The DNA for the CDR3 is TGTGCCAGCAGTTACTCAGTGGCGGGAAATGGCTACACCTTC. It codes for CASSYSVAGNGYTF.

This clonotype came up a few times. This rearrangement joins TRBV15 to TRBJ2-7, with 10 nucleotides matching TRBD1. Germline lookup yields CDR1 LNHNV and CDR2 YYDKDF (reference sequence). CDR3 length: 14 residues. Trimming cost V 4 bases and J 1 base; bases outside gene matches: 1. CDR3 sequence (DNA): TGTGCCACCAGCACGGGACAGGGGTCCTACGAGCAGTACTTC. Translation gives CATSTGQGSYEQYF.